The 19 T cell receptor beta chains listed next were all sequenced from one sample in a study of blood T cell repertoires in COVID-19. TCRdb's copy holds only in-frame clones and misses some; the assay was immunoSEQ multiplex PCR. The data hold 250,000 to 350,000 clones, with less than 85% observed a single time. The specimen sequenced was peripheral blood. The receptors here all came from a human donor with COVID-19, enrolled during active disease. The donor label of this sample is uncertain.

J is TRBJ1-1 and V is TRBV24-1; D unresolved. V gave up 4 bases and J gave up 4 bases, with 12 bases separating them. Germline V lookup: CDR1 KGHDR, CDR2 SFDVKD. The CDR3 extends over 14 amino acids. CDR3 amino acids: CATSESGLGTEAFF. The CDR3 DNA reads TGTGCCACCAGTGAGTCGGGGTTGGGCACTGAAGCTTTCTTT.

Of note for this clone: Compared with germline, one end of the junction differs, possibly owing to a read error. CDR3 DNA sequence: TGCGCCAGCAGCTTGGCCTTACAGACAGCCCCCTCGATAACTTTC. Amino acids: CASSLALQTAPSITF. This chain uses TRBV5-1 with TRBJ2-7; tentative D call: TRBD1 (5 bases). The germline gives CDR1 SGHRS, CDR2 YFSETQ. The CDR3 sequence is 15 residues long.

The rearrangement joins TRBV5-4 to TRBJ1-4; D is possibly TRBD1 (6 bases). Germline V CDR1 and CDR2: SGHNT, YYREEE (reference sequence). CDR3 length equals 16 residues. Between the trimmed V and J ends, which lost 0 bases and 0 bases, there was a span of 9 bases. CDR3 in amino acids: CASSLDRAATNEKLFF. In nucleotides, the CDR3 is TGTGCCAGCAGCTTGGACAGGGCTGCAACTAATGAAAAACTGTTTTTT. Supplemented by reference TRBV5-4 and TRBJ1-4, the full variable domain reads ETGVTQSPTHLIKTRGQQVTLRCSSQSGHNTVSWYQQALGQGPQFIFQYYREEENGRGNFPPRFSGLQFPNYSSELNVNALELDDSALYLCASSLDRAATNEKLFFGSGTQLSVL.

The rearrangement joins TRBV27 to TRBJ2-3; 8 nucleotides line up with TRBD2. CDR1 MNHEY and CDR2 SMNVEV come from the germline V gene (reference sequence). J was trimmed by 5 bases and V by 2 bases; bases with no gene match: 15. This CDR3 is 18 amino acids long. CDR3 residues: CASSLGASGSQGLDTQYF. The CDR3 bases are TGTGCCAGCAGTTTAGGGGCCAGCGGGAGTCAGGGATTAGATACGCAGTATTTT.

The chain joins TRBV7-2 to TRBJ2-4; tentatively, D is TRBD2 (7 bases). Trimming stripped 1 base from V and 7 bases from J, with 14 bases between. The CDR3 length is 15 residues. Germline-derived CDR1 and CDR2 are SGHTA and FQGNSA. This CDR3 is CASSLEGGEWNIQYF. The CDR3 DNA follows: TGTGCCAGCAGCTTAGAGGGGGGGGAATGGAACATTCAGTACTTC.

This sequence joins TRBV4-1 and TRBJ2-6; 9 positions agree with TRBD1. CDR1 is MGHRA and CDR2 is YSYEKL in the germline V gene. CDR3 length equals 17 residues. J gave up 1 base and V 4 bases, and 5 bases lay outside the gene matches. As DNA, the CDR3 is TGCGCCAGCAGCCCCCGGACAGGGGAATCTGGGGCCAACGTCCTGACTTTC. Encoded protein: CASSPRTGESGANVLTF.

The rearrangement links TRBV28 to TRBJ2-1; no definite D call. The CDR3 spans 14 residues. V was pared by 10 bases and J by 0 bases, with 13 bases between. Germline V gene data show CDR1 as MDHEN and CDR2 as SYDVKM. The CDR3, as DNA: TGTGCCACGTCCACCAGGAACTCCTACAATGAGCAGTTCTTC. This codes for CATSTRNSYNEQFF.

This chain uses TRBV4-3 with TRBJ1-1; no clear D. The CDR3 is 15 residues long. CDR1 is LGHNA and CDR2 is YSLEER in the germline V gene. The V end was cut by 0 bases, the J end by 5 bases, with 13 bases between. CDR3 bases: TGCGCCAGCAGCCAAGAAGGCGGTGGGAGGACTGAAGCTTTCTTT. Its protein product is CASSQEGGGRTEAFF.

This sequence joins TRBV10-3 and TRBJ2-2; maybe TRBD2 (7 bases). CDR3 length: 12 residues. Per germline, CDR1 ENHRY and CDR2 SYGVKD. V lost 11 bases to trimming and J lost 4 bases, with 11 bases between them. The DNA of the CDR3 is TGTGCCGGGGGGGCCCTCACCGGGGAGCTGTTTTTT. Encoded protein: CAGGALTGELFF.

J is TRBJ2-3 and V is TRBV7-3; 9 nucleotides agree with TRBD2. The trim removed 2 bases at V and 2 bases at J, leaving 5 bases unmatched. The CDR3 contains 16 residues. The V gene's germline CDR1 is SGHTA and CDR2 FQGTGA. The DNA of the CDR3 is TGTGCCAGCAGCTTAGGTAGCGGGGGCCTCACAGATACGCAGTATTTT. Protein: CASSLGSGGLTDTQYF.

The genes are TRBV11-3 and TRBJ1-1; 7 nucleotides match TRBD1. The germline V gene has CDR1 SGHNT and CDR2 YENEEA. V shed 6 bases, J shed 3 bases, and the junction held 4 bases outside the gene matches. This CDR3 comprises 13 residues. The CDR3 here is CASSRDSHTEAFF. The CDR3 bases are TGTGCCAGCAGTCGGGACAGTCACACTGAAGCTTTCTTT. The whole variable domain, remainder taken from reference TRBV11-3 and TRBJ1-1, is EAGVVQSPRYKIIEKKQPVAFWCNPISGHNTLYWYLQNLGQGPELLIRYENEEAVDDSQLPKDRFSAERLKGVDSTLKIQPAELGDSAVYLCASSRDSHTEAFFGQGTRLTVV.

This chain links TRBV7-9 with TRBJ2-1; D might be TRBD2 (5 bases). This CDR3 has 15 residues. Between the trimmed V and J ends, which lost 5 bases and 5 bases, there was a span of 16 bases. Germline CDR1 is SEHNR and CDR2 is FQNEAQ (reference sequence). As DNA, the CDR3 is TGTGCCAGCAGCCCCTTACTAGACCACCACAATGAGCAGTTCTTC. It yields the protein CASSPLLDHHNEQFF.

V gene TRBV28 combines with J gene TRBJ2-3; D remains ambiguous. Per the germline V gene, CDR1 is MDHEN and CDR2 is SYDVKM. V was pared by 2 bases and J by 4 bases, with 13 bases between. The CDR3 covers 15 residues. CDR3 DNA: TGTGCCAGCAGTTTACCCTTGGCCCCACCAGATACGCAGTATTTT. Protein: CASSLPLAPPDTQYF. Complete variable domain (other parts from reference TRBV28 and TRBJ2-3): DVKVTQSSRYLVKRTGEKVFLECVQDMDHENMFWYRQDPGLGLRLIYFSYDVKMKEKGDIPEGYSVSREKKERFSLILESASTNQTSMYLCASSLPLAPPDTQYFGPGTRLTVL.

This clone was counted a single time. The rearrangement joins TRBV5-6 to TRBJ1-2; D unresolved. Trimming removed 5 bases at V and 4 bases at J, with 21 bases between. This CDR3 region has 16 residues. Germline V gene lookup returns CDR1 SGHDT and CDR2 YYEEEE. The CDR3 spells CASRLRGIPFAYGYTF. The CDR3 DNA is TGTGCCAGCAGGCTCCGCGGGATTCCCTTCGCCTATGGCTACACCTTC.

The chain employs TRBV6-5 and TRBJ1-1; D is unclear. The CDR3 runs to 15 residues. V was cut by 7 bases and J by 0 bases, with 15 bases left in between. Germline V CDR1 and CDR2: MNHEY, SVGAGI. CDR3 protein: CASNRRRQVNTEAFF. CDR3 coding DNA: TGTGCCAGCAATAGGCGCCGTCAGGTGAACACTGAAGCTTTCTTT.

The chain couples TRBV7-3 to TRBJ2-1; a possible D gene is TRBD2 (6 bases). V was clipped by 5 bases and J by 10 bases, with 12 bases between them. The CDR3 totals 12 residues. Per the germline V gene, CDR1 is SGHTA and CDR2 is FQGTGA. The CDR3, as DNA: TGTGCCAGCAGCCCCGCGGGACGCGAGCAGTTCTTC. Encoded protein: CASSPAGREQFF.

The rearrangement links TRBV19 to TRBJ1-5; D unresolved. CDR1 and CDR2 from the germline V gene are LNHDA and SQIVND (reference sequence). The CDR3 totals 14 residues. Trimming shortened V by 6 bases and J by 1 base, and 10 bases separated the two germline ends. CDR3 DNA: TGTGCCAGTAGAAGGCGGCAGAGCAATCAGCCCCAGCATTTT. This codes for CASRRRQSNQPQHF.

This chain uses TRBV11-2 with TRBJ2-7; D not certain. Per the germline V gene, CDR1 is SGHAT and CDR2 is FQNNGV. Trimming cost V 3 bases and J 7 bases, with 10 bases left between them. The CDR3 consists of 12 residues. CDR3 region: CASSFGSWEQYF. CDR3 coding DNA: TGTGCCAGCAGCTTCGGGTCCTGGGAGCAGTACTTC. Together with reference TRBV11-2 and TRBJ2-7, the CDR3 gives the full variable domain: EAGVAQSPRYKIIEKRQSVAFWCNPISGHATLYWYQQILGQGPKLLIQFQNNGVVDDSQLPKDRFSAERLKGVDSTLKIQPAKLEDSAVYLCASSFGSWEQYFGPGTRLTVT.

The chain uses TRBV2 and TRBJ2-1, with 7 nucleotides matching TRBD2. Germline CDR1 SNHLY, CDR2 FYNNEI. The CDR3 length is 16 residues. J gave up 0 bases and V 6 bases, and 8 bases lay outside the gene matches. In DNA, the CDR3 is TGTGCCAGCAGAGTTACTAGCGCTAGCTCCTACAATGAGCAGTTCTTC. This codes for CASRVTSASSYNEQFF.